The rows below give T cell receptor beta chains drawn from one sample of a study of response to subunit inactivated influenza vaccine. In TCRdb, the RT-PCR reads were re-called with MiXCR into one record per CDR3 protein. The sample consists of just over 300,000 distinct CDR3 sequences, around 20% of them appearing once. The sequencing here drew on PBMCs from blood, taken less than 22 months after vaccination. These receptors were obtained from a man between 50 and 69 years old who received an inactivated influenza vaccine. The CDR3 runs from the conserved cysteine through the conserved F or W. D genes are given only for firm matches. Size tells how often a clone was seen (once, few, many) or the class of an expanded clone, and some rows leave it out.

TRBV12-3/TRBV12-4	-	TRBJ1-1	-	CASSFGARAFF	TGTGCCAGCAGTTTTGGTGCGCGAGCTTTCTTT
TRBV28	TRBD2	TRBJ2-1	-	CASSLLAGGSYNEQFF	TGTGCCAGCAGTCTCTTAGCGGGGGGATCCTACAATGAGCAGTTCTTC
TRBV3-1	-	TRBJ1-2	few	CASSQDRAVVEGPF	TGTGCCAGCAGCCAAGATCGGGCGGTGGTTGAAGGACCTTTC
TRBV12-3/TRBV12-4	-	TRBJ1-5	medium-sized	CASSLEGQGGQPQHF	TGTGCCAGCTCCCTTGAGGGGCAGGGAGGTCAGCCCCAGCATTTT
TRBV12-3/TRBV12-4	TRBD2	TRBJ2-2	few	CASSISGRRAGELFF	TGTGCCAGCAGTATTAGCGGGAGGAGGGCCGGGGAGCTGTTTTTT
TRBV19	-	TRBJ2-2	-	CASSYGGQNTGELFF	TGTGCCAGTAGTTACGGGGGGCAGAACACCGGGGAGCTGTTTTTT
TRBV5-8	TRBD2	TRBJ2-5	few	CASSIRLAGLETQYF	TGTGCCAGCAGCATCCGACTAGCGGGACTAGAGACCCAGTACTTC
TRBV10-1	-	TRBJ2-3	few	CASSDAGRADTQYF	TGCGCCAGCAGTGACGCAGGTCGGGCAGATACGCAGTATTTT
TRBV20-1	-	TRBJ1-1	few	CSASQLGSKNTEAFF	TGCAGTGCTAGTCAACTCGGAAGCAAGAACACTGAAGCTTTCTTT
TRBV29-1	-	TRBJ1-4	few	CSVEGPGTNEKLFF	TGCAGCGTTGAAGGCCCCGGGACTAATGAAAAACTGTTTTTT